A selection of T cell receptor beta chains follows, all from one sample in a study of OX40 agonist ivuxolimab in advanced cancers. Sequenced by immunoSEQ multiplex PCR; TCRdb stores in-frame clones only, minus some. The sample carries roughly 82,000 clones, 70% to 90% recorded once. The sequences come from CD4+ or CD8+ T cells sorted from blood, collected in a trial of the OX40 agonist ivuxolimab. These receptor sequences come from an adult with an advanced solid tumor such as melanoma, head and neck, liver or kidney cancer. CDR3s include the opening cysteine and the closing phenylalanine or tryptophan. The order of the fields is D gene, V gene, clone size, J gene, CDR3 protein, CDR3 DNA. D genes are given only for firm matches. Some rows mark clone size as missing; the rest say once, few, many or name a class of expanded clone.

TRBD1,TRBV5-1,few,TRBJ1-1,CASSIDRGPTEAFF,TGCGCCAGCAGCATAGACAGGGGGCCCACTGAAGCTTTCTTT
NA,TRBV5-1,NA,TRBJ1-1,CASSLGGERFTEAFF,TGCGCCAGCAGCTTGGGGGGTGAACGGTTCACTGAAGCTTTCTTT
NA,TRBV5-4,NA,TRBJ2-1,CASSQYNEQFF,TGTGCCAGCAGCCAGTATAATGAGCAGTTCTTC
NA,TRBV4-3,NA,TRBJ1-5,CASSQDRWRPQHF,TGCGCCAGCAGCCAAGATCGCTGGCGGCCCCAGCATTTT
TRBD1,TRBV25-1,NA,TRBJ1-4,CASSEYSQGAANEKLFF,TGTGCCAGCAGTGAATATTCGCAGGGGGCGGCTAATGAAAAACTGTTTTTT
NA,TRBV29-1,NA,TRBJ1-4,CSVGLGGNREKLFF,TGCAGCGTTGGGTTGGGGGGCAATCGTGAAAAACTGTTTTTT
TRBD1,TRBV2,NA,TRBJ1-2,CASRPLRQGVKGYTF,TGTGCCAGCAGGCCCCTACGACAGGGTGTGAAGGGCTACACCTTC
NA,TRBV7-9,NA,TRBJ1-2,CASSLMSRSYTF,TGTGCCAGCAGCTTGATGTCTCGAAGCTACACCTTC
NA,TRBV4-2,NA,TRBJ2-2,CASSQDPGNTGKLFF,TGTGCCAGCAGCCAAGATCCGGGTAACACCGGGAAGCTGTTTTTT
NA,TRBV6-5,NA,TRBJ1-2,CASTAAGKGYTF,TGTGCCAGCACCGCGGCTGGGAAGGGCTACACCTTC
NA,TRBV7-3,NA,TRBJ1-3,CASSLQGQPGNTIYF,TGTGCCAGCAGCTTACAGGGGCAGCCTGGGAACACCATATATTTT
NA,TRBV11-1,NA,TRBJ2-7,CASSLRATGEQYF,TGTGCCAGCAGCTTAAGGGCGACGGGCGAGCAGTACTTC
NA,TRBV7-8,NA,TRBJ2-7,CASSLKEAISYEQYF,TGTGCCAGCAGCTTAAAGGAAGCCATCTCCTACGAGCAGTACTTC
NA,TRBV18,NA,TRBJ1-2,CASSPDSYGYTF,TGTGCCAGCTCACCCGACAGCTATGGCTACACCTTC
TRBD2,TRBV6-5,NA,TRBJ2-1,CALYSGGTNNEQFF,TGTGCCTTGTATAGCGGGGGGACTAACAATGAGCAGTTCTTC